This is a list of T cell receptor beta chains from one sample in a study of T cell responses to AZD1222 COVID-19 vaccine. Clones were read by immunoSEQ multiplex PCR, and TCRdb kept only the in-frame ones, dropping some. Of 140,000 to 150,000 clones listed, approximately 88% are singletons. The sequences come from peripheral blood, collected on day 0 of AZD1222 vaccination. The receptors shown here come from an adult in good health. The CDR3 runs from the conserved cysteine through the conserved F or W. Fields, in order: CDR3 length, clone size, V gene, J gene, D gene, CDR3 DNA, CDR3 protein. The D gene is left open where the match is weak. Clone size is given for some rows only: seen once, a few or many times, or a class if the clone is expanded.

cdr3_length: 14; clone_size: .; v_call: TRBV19; j_call: TRBJ1-2; d_call: .; cdr3_nt: TGTGCCAGTACCCCCTGGGAGGGTGGCTATGGCTACACCTTC; cdr3_aa: CASTPWEGGYGYTF
cdr3_length: 15; clone_size: .; v_call: TRBV7-2; j_call: TRBJ1-6; d_call: .; cdr3_nt: TGTGCCAGCAGCTTACGGATGCGGGTTCAATCACCCCTCCACTTT; cdr3_aa: CASSLRMRVQSPLHF
cdr3_length: 15; clone_size: .; v_call: TRBV27; j_call: TRBJ1-2; d_call: TRBD1; cdr3_nt: TGTGCCAGCAGACCAGGACAGGGCCTTAACTATGGCTACACCTTC; cdr3_aa: CASRPGQGLNYGYTF
cdr3_length: 17; clone_size: few; v_call: TRBV7-2; j_call: TRBJ1-2; d_call: .; cdr3_nt: TGTGCCAGCAGCTTAATGCGCGTTCCCGAGCCAAACTATGGCTACACCTTC; cdr3_aa: CASSLMRVPEPNYGYTF
cdr3_length: 15; clone_size: .; v_call: TRBV5-1; j_call: TRBJ1-4; d_call: TRBD1; cdr3_nt: TGCGCCAGCAACCGACAGGGGGAAGCAGCCGAAAAACTGTTTTTT; cdr3_aa: CASNRQGEAAEKLFF
cdr3_length: 17; clone_size: .; v_call: TRBV5-6; j_call: TRBJ1-4; d_call: .; cdr3_nt: TGTGCCAGCAGCTTCATCGAGGCACGGGCGACTAATGAAAAACTGTTTTTT; cdr3_aa: CASSFIEARATNEKLFF
cdr3_length: 13; clone_size: .; v_call: TRBV12-3/TRBV12-4; j_call: TRBJ1-1; d_call: .; cdr3_nt: TGTGCCAGCACCCTTGGGACCTTTTCTGAAGCTTTCTTT; cdr3_aa: CASTLGTFSEAFF
cdr3_length: 12; clone_size: .; v_call: TRBV30; j_call: TRBJ1-1; d_call: .; cdr3_nt: TGTGCCTGGAGACGAGGATACACTGAAGCTTTCTTT; cdr3_aa: CAWRRGYTEAFF
cdr3_length: 14; clone_size: .; v_call: TRBV19; j_call: TRBJ1-1; d_call: TRBD1; cdr3_nt: TGTGCCAGTAGTTCGACAGGGGGGTACACTGAAGCTTTCTTT; cdr3_aa: CASSSTGGYTEAFF
cdr3_length: 16; clone_size: .; v_call: TRBV19; j_call: TRBJ2-2; d_call: TRBD1; cdr3_nt: TGTGCCAGTATTGACGGGACAGGGGTTTATCCCGGGGAGCTGTTTTTT; cdr3_aa: CASIDGTGVYPGELFF